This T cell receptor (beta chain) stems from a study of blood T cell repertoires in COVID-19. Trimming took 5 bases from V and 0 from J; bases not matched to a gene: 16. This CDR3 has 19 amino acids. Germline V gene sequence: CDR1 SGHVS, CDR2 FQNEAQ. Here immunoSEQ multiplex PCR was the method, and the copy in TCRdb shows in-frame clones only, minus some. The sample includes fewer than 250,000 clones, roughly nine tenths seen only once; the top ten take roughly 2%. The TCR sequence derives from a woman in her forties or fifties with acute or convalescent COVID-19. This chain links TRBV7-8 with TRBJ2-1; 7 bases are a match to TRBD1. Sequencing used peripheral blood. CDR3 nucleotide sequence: TGTGCCAGCAGCGCGCGACCCGACAGGGCGGTGGGCTCCTACAATGAGCAGTTCTTC. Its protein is CASSARPDRAVGSYNEQFF.